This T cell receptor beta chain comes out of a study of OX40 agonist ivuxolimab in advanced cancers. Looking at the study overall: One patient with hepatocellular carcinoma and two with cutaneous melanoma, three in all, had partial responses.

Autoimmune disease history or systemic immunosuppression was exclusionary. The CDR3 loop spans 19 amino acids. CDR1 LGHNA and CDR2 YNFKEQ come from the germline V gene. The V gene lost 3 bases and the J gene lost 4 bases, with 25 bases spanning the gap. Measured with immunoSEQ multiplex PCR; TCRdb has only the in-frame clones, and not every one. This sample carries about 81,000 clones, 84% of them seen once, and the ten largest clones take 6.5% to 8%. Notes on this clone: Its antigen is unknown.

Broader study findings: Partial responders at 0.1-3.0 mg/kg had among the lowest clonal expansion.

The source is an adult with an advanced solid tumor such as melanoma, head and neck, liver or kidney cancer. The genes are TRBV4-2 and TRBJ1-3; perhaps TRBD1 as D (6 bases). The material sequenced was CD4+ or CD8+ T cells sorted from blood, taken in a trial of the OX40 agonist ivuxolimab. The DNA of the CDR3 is TGTGCCAGCAGCCATGTCCCCTCACGGGGGCTTCGTGAGGGAAACACCATATATTTT. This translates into CASSHVPSRGLREGNTIYF.